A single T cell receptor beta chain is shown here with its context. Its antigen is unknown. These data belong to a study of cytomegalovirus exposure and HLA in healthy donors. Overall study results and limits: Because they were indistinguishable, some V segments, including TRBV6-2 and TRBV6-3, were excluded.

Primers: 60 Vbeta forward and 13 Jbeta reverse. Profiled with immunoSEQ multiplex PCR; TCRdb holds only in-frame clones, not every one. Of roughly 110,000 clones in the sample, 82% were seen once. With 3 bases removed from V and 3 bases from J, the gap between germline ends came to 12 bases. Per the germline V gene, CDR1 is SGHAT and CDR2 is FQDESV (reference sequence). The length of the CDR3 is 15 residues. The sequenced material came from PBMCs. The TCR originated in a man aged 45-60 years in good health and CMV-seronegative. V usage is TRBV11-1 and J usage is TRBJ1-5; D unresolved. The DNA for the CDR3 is TGTGCCAGCAGCTTTAATGGGCAGCCCAATCAGCCCCAGCATTTT. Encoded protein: CASSFNGQPNQPQHF.